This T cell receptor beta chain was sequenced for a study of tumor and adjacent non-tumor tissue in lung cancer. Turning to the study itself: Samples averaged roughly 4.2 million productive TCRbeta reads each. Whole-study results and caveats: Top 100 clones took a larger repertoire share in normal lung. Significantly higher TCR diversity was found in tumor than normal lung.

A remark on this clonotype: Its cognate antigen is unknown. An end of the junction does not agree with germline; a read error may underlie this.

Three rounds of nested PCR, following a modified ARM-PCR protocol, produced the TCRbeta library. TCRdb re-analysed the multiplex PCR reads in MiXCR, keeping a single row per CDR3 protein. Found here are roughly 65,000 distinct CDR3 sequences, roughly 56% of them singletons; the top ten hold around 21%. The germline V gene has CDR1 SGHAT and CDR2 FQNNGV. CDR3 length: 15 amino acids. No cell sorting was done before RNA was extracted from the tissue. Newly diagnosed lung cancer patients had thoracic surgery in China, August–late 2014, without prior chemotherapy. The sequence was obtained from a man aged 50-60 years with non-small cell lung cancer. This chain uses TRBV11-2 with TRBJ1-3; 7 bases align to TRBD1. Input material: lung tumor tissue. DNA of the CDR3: TGTGCCAACAGCTCAGGGGGGGACAGTGGAAACACCATATATTTT. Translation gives CANSSGGDSGNTIYF.